This entry lists 8 T cell receptor beta chains sequenced from one sample in a study of cytomegalovirus exposure and HLA in healthy donors. Use of 60 Vbeta and 13 Jbeta primers characterized the PCR. Produced via immunoSEQ multiplex PCR; TCRdb's table is partial and in-frame only. The sample has 200,000 to 250,000 clones, roughly 84% seen once. The sample taken for sequencing was PBMCs. Every receptor here comes from a human donor in good health.

This chain's CDR3 is CASSAASVTDTQYF. Here the CDR3 DNA reads TGCGCCAGCAGCGCTGCTAGCGTGACAGATACGCAGTATTTT. The gene calls are TRBV5-1 and TRBJ2-3; D perhaps matches TRBD2 (6 bases). CDR1 is SGHRS and CDR2 is YFSETQ in the germline V gene. The length of the CDR3 is 14 residues. Trimming shortened V by 4 bases and J by 3 bases, and 12 bases separated the two germline ends.

The CDR3 region is CATSRDPGQKNTEAFF. The CDR3 DNA sequence: TGTGCCACCAGCAGAGATCCAGGGCAGAAGAACACTGAAGCTTTCTTT. The chain links TRBV15 to TRBJ1-1, with TRBD1 as a possible D gene (5 bases). This CDR3 region has 16 residues. V was cut by 0 bases and J by 1 base, with 12 bases left in between. Germline CDR1 and CDR2: LNHNV and YYDKDF (reference sequence).

The gene calls are TRBV27 and TRBJ1-1, with 8 bases that match TRBD1. The CDR3 has 14 residues. Per germline, CDR1 MNHEY and CDR2 SMNVEV (reference sequence). V was pared by 6 bases and J by 4 bases, with 7 bases of the junction left unmatched. In DNA, the CDR3 is TGTGCCAGCAGGCGGACAGGGTTGGGCACTGAAGCTTTCTTT. Protein sequence: CASRRTGLGTEAFF.

The gene calls are TRBV4-2 and TRBJ2-1, with D possibly TRBD1 on 5 matching bases. CDR3 length: 15 residues. V was cut by 2 bases and J by 2 bases, with 10 bases left in between. Germline V CDR1 and CDR2: LGHNA, YNFKEQ. CDR3 DNA sequence: TGTGCCAGCAGCCAAAGGACGGACACCTACAATGAGCAGTTCTTC. As protein: CASSQRTDTYNEQFF.

The chain combines TRBV18 with TRBJ2-2; 12 nucleotides line up with TRBD2. Trimming removed 6 bases from V and 4 bases from J; junction bases left unmatched: 6. The CDR3 totals 16 residues. CDR1 KGHSH and CDR2 LQKENI come from the germline V gene. The CDR3 sequence: CASSPTSGSPTGELFF. CDR3 coding DNA: TGTGCCAGCTCGCCGACTAGCGGGAGTCCCACCGGGGAGCTGTTTTTT.

The chain couples TRBV10-3 to TRBJ2-7, with a weak D call TRBD1 (5 bases). The CDR3 contains 14 residues. V was trimmed by 10 bases and J by 2 bases, leaving 18 bases between them. Germline V gene data show CDR1 as ENHRY and CDR2 as SYGVKD. CDR3 bases: TGTGCCAGCTCTGCCGAGACAGCTACCTACGAGCAGTACTTC. This translates into CASSAETATYEQYF.

J is TRBJ2-1 and V is TRBV19, with 10 positions matching TRBD2. CDR3 length: 15 residues. Germline CDR1 reads LNHDA; CDR2 reads SQIVND (reference sequence). With V trimmed by 4 bases and J by 4 bases, 4 bases remained unmatched. CDR3 sequence reads: CASSTMTSGYNEQFF. In DNA, the CDR3 is TGTGCCAGTAGTACCATGACTAGCGGGTACAATGAGCAGTTCTTC. The entire variable domain, with the rest obtained from reference TRBV19 and TRBJ2-1, is as follows: DGGITQSPKYLFRKEGQNVTLSCEQNLNHDAMYWYRQDPGQGLRLIYYSQIVNDFQKGDIAEGYSVSREKKESFPLTVTSAQKNPTAFYLCASSTMTSGYNEQFFGPGTRLTVL.

For the CDR3, the DNA is TGTGCCAGCAGCGTAGTAGCGGGAGTGAACAATGAGCAGTTCTTC. This sequence encodes CASSVVAGVNNEQFF. This sequence joins TRBV9 and TRBJ2-1, with TRBD2 matching 9 bases. V shed 0 bases, J shed 5 bases, and the junction held 3 bases outside the gene matches. This CDR3 is 15 amino acids long. Germline V gives CDR1 SGDLS, CDR2 YYNGEE.